This T cell receptor (beta chain) was found in a study of monozygotic twins with inflammatory bowel disease. Study outcomes and limitations: The authors note that differing immunosuppressive treatments may have added variability to patient repertoires. Especially where disease activity was present, IBD patients had fewer clonotypes in common with others than healthy twins did. It was observed that concordant and discordant twins did not differ in repertoire similarity, possibly given limited power.

On this clonotype: Its antigen is unknown.

The CDR3 is 12 amino acids. In germline, CDR1 is DFQATT, CDR2 SNEGSKA (reference sequence). The authors ran two nested PCRs of roughly 16 and 10 cycles on TCRalpha and TCRbeta cDNA. TCRdb reprocessed the 5' RACE reads, with one entry per CDR3 protein and no DNA. The sample includes 200,000 to 250,000 distinct CDR3 sequences. The chain is built from TRBV20-1 and TRBJ1-3; TCRdb designates TRBD1, a call that cannot be tested without DNA. The TCR sequence derives from a human donor with ulcerative colitis or Crohn's disease, or a healthy co-twin of an affected twin (not recorded which). Sequenced: blood. The CDR3 is CSARTGGNTIYF.